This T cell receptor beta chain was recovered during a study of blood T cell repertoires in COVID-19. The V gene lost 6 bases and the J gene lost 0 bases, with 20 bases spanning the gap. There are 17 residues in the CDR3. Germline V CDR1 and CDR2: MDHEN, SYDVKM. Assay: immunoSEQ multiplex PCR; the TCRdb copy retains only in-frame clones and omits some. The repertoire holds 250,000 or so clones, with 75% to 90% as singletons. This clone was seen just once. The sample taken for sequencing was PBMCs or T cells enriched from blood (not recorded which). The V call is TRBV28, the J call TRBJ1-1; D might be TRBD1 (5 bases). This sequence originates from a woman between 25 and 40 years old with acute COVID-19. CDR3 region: CASSPRGGLYMNTEAFF. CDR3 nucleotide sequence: TGTGCCAGCAGCCCCCGGGGGGGACTCTACATGAACACTGAAGCTTTCTTT.